Listed below are T cell receptor beta chains from one sample, sequenced in a study of T cell repertoires in cytomegalovirus infection. TCRdb called the reads again in MiXCR, with one record for every CDR3 protein. The repertoire holds tens of thousands of distinct CDR3 sequences, with 3% to 4.5% as singletons. The sequencing input was PBMCs. The source of these receptors is a human donor in good health (CMV status not recorded). Some clones in this sample may be carry-over from other donors' samples. CDR3s include the opening cysteine and the closing phenylalanine or tryptophan. D genes are given only for firm matches. Clone size is not always given. Where it is, it says once, few, many or a class for expanded clones.

TRBD2,-,TRBV7-7,TRBJ2-3,CASALGGGTDTQYF,TGTGCCAGCGCTCTGGGCGGGGGTACAGATACGCAGTATTTT
TRBD2,many,TRBV5-5,TRBJ2-2,CASSEGLAGPWNTGELFF,TGTGCCAGCAGCGAGGGACTAGCGGGACCTTGGAACACCGGGGAGCTGTTTTTT
TRBD2,many,TRBV7-3,TRBJ2-2,CASSPQRESAELFF,TGTGCCAGCAGCCCCCAGCGGGAGAGCGCGGAGCTGTTTTTT
-,many,TRBV11-2,TRBJ2-7,CASSSPRQSPEQYF,TGTGCCAGCAGCTCCCCCCGGCAGTCCCCTGAGCAGTACTTC
-,many,TRBV7-3,TRBJ1-3,CASSLGPSSGNTIYF,TGTGCCAGCAGCTTAGGCCCTAGCTCTGGAAACACCATATATTTT
-,many,TRBV28,TRBJ1-5,CASSLWTEGNQPQHF,TGTGCCAGCAGTTTATGGACAGAGGGCAATCAGCCCCAGCATTTT
-,many,TRBV20-1,TRBJ1-2,CSATGVDYGYTF,TGCAGTGCTACAGGGGTCGACTATGGCTACACCTTC
-,many,TRBV7-8,TRBJ1-5,CASSLLGGQKGNQPQHF,TGTGCCAGCAGCTTACTTGGAGGCCAAAAAGGCAATCAGCCCCAGCATTTT
-,many,TRBV4-1,TRBJ2-1,CASSLGALPGSYNEQFF,TGCGCCAGCAGCCTCGGGGCTCTACCAGGGTCCTACAATGAGCAGTTCTTC
-,many,TRBV7-7,TRBJ1-4,CASSPGLANEKLFF,TGTGCTAGCAGCCCAGGGTTGGCTAATGAAAAACTGTTTTTT
-,many,TRBV11-2,TRBJ2-7,CASSLVPGPTYEQYF,TGTGCCAGCAGCTTAGTCCCGGGTCCTACCTACGAGCAGTACTTC
-,many,TRBV10-3,TRBJ1-5,CAISESWQGSNQPQHF,TGTGCCATCAGTGAGTCTTGGCAGGGGAGCAATCAGCCCCAGCATTTT
-,many,TRBV6-5,TRBJ1-1,CASSYSGGTEAFF,TGTGCCAGCAGTTACTCTGGGGGTACTGAAGCTTTCTTT
-,many,TRBV24-1,TRBJ2-7,CATSEPGITGEQYF,TGTGCCACCAGTGAACCGGGGATAACGGGCGAGCAGTACTTC
TRBD2,many,TRBV5-1,TRBJ2-1,CASSLILGLAGVSYNEQFF,TGCGCCAGCAGCCTCATCCTCGGGCTAGCGGGGGTCTCCTACAATGAGCAGTTCTTC
-,many,TRBV7-2,TRBJ1-5,CASSSTPNSNQPQHF,TGTGCCAGCAGCTCTACACCGAATAGCAATCAGCCCCAGCATTTT
-,many,TRBV11-3,TRBJ2-1,CASSPDVGIWDNEQFF,TGTGCCAGCAGCCCCGACGTGGGGATTTGGGACAATGAGCAGTTCTTC
-,many,TRBV20-1,TRBJ2-4,CSARANLGNKNIQYF,TGCAGTGCTAGAGCTAATCTCGGGAACAAAAACATTCAGTACTTC
-,many,TRBV2,TRBJ2-2,CASRVLTGELFF,TGTGCCAGCAGGGTCCTCACCGGGGAGCTGTTTTTT
-,many,TRBV7-2,TRBJ1-4,CASSTRGGGSEKLFF,TGTGCCAGCAGCACTAGGGGGGGAGGAAGTGAAAAACTGTTTTTT
-,many,TRBV11-3,TRBJ2-1,CASSPLGGEISYNEQFF,TGTGCCAGCAGCCCACTAGGTGGCGAAATCTCCTACAATGAGCAGTTCTTC
-,many,TRBV7-2,TRBJ2-1,CASSFRTDISYNEQFF,TGTGCCAGCAGCTTTAGGACAGATATCTCCTACAATGAGCAGTTCTTC
-,many,TRBV20-1,TRBJ2-7,CSAVDRPYEQYF,TGCAGTGCTGTCGACAGACCCTACGAGCAGTACTTC
TRBD1,many,TRBV7-2,TRBJ2-3,CASSTQGPRDTQYF,TGTGCCAGCAGCACACAGGGGCCCCGGGATACGCAGTATTTT
-,many,TRBV7-8,TRBJ2-7,CASSLRGAGPYEQYF,TGTGCCAGCAGCCTCCGAGGGGCAGGCCCCTACGAGCAGTACTTC
-,many,TRBV7-2,TRBJ2-1,CASSLGAAFDEQFF,TGTGCCAGCAGCTTGGGGGCAGCTTTTGATGAGCAGTTCTTC
-,many,TRBV7-8,TRBJ2-2,CASSLAGVSTGELFF,TGTGCCAGCAGCTTAGCGGGAGTGAGCACCGGGGAGCTGTTTTTT
TRBD2,many,TRBV7-2,TRBJ2-3,CASSFPGLASHTQYF,TGTGCCAGCAGCTTCCCGGGACTAGCTAGTCATACGCAGTATTTT
-,many,TRBV7-2,TRBJ2-5,CASSLAPIGLQTQYF,TGTGCCAGCAGCTTAGCCCCGATAGGGCTTCAGACCCAGTACTTC